The 4 T cell receptor beta chains presented below share a single source sample, sequenced in a study of blood T cell repertoires in COVID-19. The repertoire was sequenced with immunoSEQ multiplex PCR; TCRdb's copy has only in-frame clones and lacks some. Counted here are 310,000 or so clones, approximately 84% occurring once; the ten biggest clones make up about 10%. The sequencing sample was made of PBMCs or T cells enriched from blood (not recorded which). These receptor sequences come from a woman aged 18-29 years who had recovered from COVID-19.

The chain carries TRBV6-5 and TRBJ2-2, with TRBD2 as a possible D gene (5 bases). The V end was cut by 7 bases, the J end by 3 bases, with 12 bases between. Germline values: CDR1 MNHEY, CDR2 SVGAGI. The CDR3 has 14 amino acids. Written as DNA, the CDR3 is TGTGCCAGCAAGTTAGCGCTGGACACCGGGGAGCTGTTTTTT. It codes for CASKLALDTGELFF.

The chain uses TRBV2 and TRBJ1-2; 7 bases map to TRBD1. The CDR3 spans 20 residues. CDR1 is SNHLY and CDR2 is FYNNEI in the germline V gene. The V segment lost 4 bases and the J segment 0 bases; nucleotides outside the gene matches: 20. The CDR3 DNA reads TGTGCCAGCAGTGTCACACGCCCTTCTAGACAGGGCCGTACTAACTATGGCTACACCTTC. Amino acids: CASSVTRPSRQGRTNYGYTF.

The chain is built from TRBV5-4 and TRBJ2-4; 7 bases match TRBD2. The trim removed 7 bases at V and 4 bases at J, leaving 8 bases unmatched. The CDR3 length is 14 residues. Looked up from germline, CDR1 is SGHNT and CDR2 is YYREEE (reference sequence). The CDR3 DNA sequence: TGTGCCAGCTACAAGCGGGACCGGAAAAACATTCAGTACTTC. Protein: CASYKRDRKNIQYF.

This rearrangement joins TRBV9 to TRBJ1-2; D not resolved. The CDR3 runs to 11 residues. The germline V and J ends were trimmed by 4 bases and 2 bases, with 3 bases remaining between them. Per germline, CDR1 SGDLS and CDR2 YYNGEE. CDR3 sequence reads: CASSLNYGYTF. In DNA, the CDR3 is TGTGCCAGCAGCTTAAACTATGGCTACACCTTC. Supplemented by reference TRBV9 and TRBJ1-2, the full variable domain reads DSGVTQTPKHLITATGQRVTLRCSPRSGDLSVYWYQQSLDQGLQFLIQYYNGEERAKGNILERFSAQQFPDLHSELNLSSLELGDSALYFCASSLNYGYTFGSGTRLTVV.